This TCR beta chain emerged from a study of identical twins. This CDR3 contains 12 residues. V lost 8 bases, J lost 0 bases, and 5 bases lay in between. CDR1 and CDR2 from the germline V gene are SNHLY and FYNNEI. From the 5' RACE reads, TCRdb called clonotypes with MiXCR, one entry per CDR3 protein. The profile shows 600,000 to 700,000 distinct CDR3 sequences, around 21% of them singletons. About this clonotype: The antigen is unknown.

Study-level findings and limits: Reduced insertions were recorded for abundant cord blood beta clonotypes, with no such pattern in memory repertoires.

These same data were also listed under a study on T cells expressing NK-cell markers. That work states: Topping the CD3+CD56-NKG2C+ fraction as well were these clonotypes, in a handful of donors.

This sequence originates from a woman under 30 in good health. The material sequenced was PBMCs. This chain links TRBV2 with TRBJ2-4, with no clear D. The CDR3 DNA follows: TGTGCCAGCGGGGAAGCCAAAAACATTCAGTACTTC. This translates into CASGEAKNIQYF.